A single sample is the source of the 18 T cell receptor beta chains below, sequenced in a study of cytomegalovirus exposure and HLA in healthy donors. It was with 60 Vbeta and 13 Jbeta primers that the PCR ran. Clones were sequenced by immunoSEQ multiplex PCR, and TCRdb holds only the in-frame ones, with some missing. The repertoire holds roughly 150,000 clones, with over 75% as singletons. The sequenced material came from PBMCs. All receptors derive from a male donor in good health and CMV-seronegative.

This clone is a singleton in its sample. This chain joins TRBV19 and TRBJ1-1; TRBD1 might be the D (6 bases). Trimming shortened V by 8 bases and J by 7 bases, and 14 bases separated the two germline ends. This CDR3 region has 12 residues. The V gene's germline CDR1 is LNHDA and CDR2 SQIVND (reference sequence). CDR3: CASEGEKGEAFF. CDR3 coding DNA: TGTGCCAGTGAGGGGGAGAAGGGTGAAGCTTTCTTT.

The sample holds one count of this clone. The chain employs TRBV27 and TRBJ1-6, with 7 bases identical to TRBD1. CDR1 MNHEY and CDR2 SMNVEV come from the germline V gene (reference sequence). The CDR3 spans 12 residues. The junction had 4 bases not matched to a gene; V was cut back by 6 bases and J by 11 bases. The DNA of the CDR3 is TGTGCCAGCAGGAACAGGGGTACACCCCTCCACTTT. Residues: CASRNRGTPLHF.

The chain combines TRBV5-6 with TRBJ2-7; unclear D gene. The V end was cut by 3 bases, the J end by 2 bases, with 6 bases between. The CDR3 covers 12 residues. Germline assignment: CDR1 SGHDT and CDR2 YYEEEE. CDR3 DNA sequence: TGTGCCAGCAGCTCTCCAGCCTACGAGCAGTACTTC. Its translation is CASSSPAYEQYF.

This sequence joins TRBV27 and TRBJ2-6; 16 bases fit TRBD2. This CDR3 region has 18 residues. Germline V gene sequence: CDR1 MNHEY, CDR2 SMNVEV (reference sequence). The trim removed 8 bases at V and 3 bases at J, leaving 7 bases unmatched. The CDR3 DNA follows: TGTGCCAGCCCGGGACTAGCGGGAGGGCCGGATGGGGCCAACGTCCTGACTTTC. It specifies CASPGLAGGPDGANVLTF.

The chain carries TRBV15 and TRBJ2-1; 10 bases map to TRBD2. Germline CDR1 and CDR2: LNHNV and YYDKDF (reference sequence). Trimming took 1 base from V and 9 from J; bases not matched to a gene: 12. CDR3 length: 17 amino acids. In DNA form, the CDR3 reads TGTGCCACCAGCAGAGGTACGGCTAGCGGGAGAGTGGGTGAGCAGTTCTTC. Translating gives CATSRGTASGRVGEQFF.

This rearrangement joins TRBV5-1 to TRBJ2-5; 8 bases are a match to TRBD1. This CDR3 comprises 14 residues. The ends lost 4 bases at V and 1 base at J; junction bases unmatched: 3. From germline, CDR1 is SGHRS and CDR2 YFSETQ. The CDR3 here is CASSRGQGQETQYF. CDR3 coding DNA: TGCGCCAGCAGCCGAGGACAGGGCCAAGAGACCCAGTACTTC. The entire variable domain, with the rest obtained from reference TRBV5-1 and TRBJ2-5, is as follows: KAGVTQTPRYLIKTRGQQVTLSCSPISGHRSVSWYQQTPGQGLQFLFEYFSETQRNKGNFPGRFSGRQFSNSRSEMNVSTLELGDSALYLCASSRGQGQETQYFGPGTRLLVL.

This clone occurred a few times. This chain joins TRBV7-9 and TRBJ2-1; possible D gene TRBD2, 5 bases. Trimming took 5 bases from V and 1 from J, leaving 12 bases between them. CDR1 and CDR2 from the germline V gene are SEHNR and FQNEAQ (reference sequence). The CDR3 contains 15 residues. The CDR3 sequence: CASSPERRSYNEQFF. CDR3 sequence (DNA): TGTGCCAGCAGCCCCGAGCGGAGATCCTACAATGAGCAGTTCTTC.

The rearrangement links TRBV5-8 to TRBJ2-7; 8 bases match TRBD1. The germline CDR1 and CDR2 sequences are SGHTS and YDEGEE. Trimming cost V 0 bases and J 4 bases; bases outside gene matches: 3. The CDR3 covers 14 residues. CDR3 region: CASSLADRGYEQYF. In DNA, the CDR3 is TGTGCCAGCAGCTTGGCTGACAGGGGATACGAGCAGTACTTC.

J is TRBJ2-3 and V is TRBV11-2, with TRBD2 matching 9 bases. The CDR3 has 15 amino acids. The germline gives CDR1 SGHAT, CDR2 FQNNGV. The J segment lost 3 bases and the V segment lost 6 bases, leaving 7 bases of the junction unmatched. CDR3 bases: TGTGCCAGCAGAGGCGGCGGGAGGGATACAGATACGCAGTATTTT. Protein sequence: CASRGGGRDTDTQYF.

The chain uses TRBV6-1 and TRBJ1-4; D unclear. The V and J ends lost 1 base and 8 bases respectively, with 11 bases between them. Germline V gene sequence: CDR1 MNHNS, CDR2 SASEGT. The CDR3 spans 14 residues. As DNA, the CDR3 is TGTGCCAGCAGTGAAGACACCGACGGGGAAAAACTGTTTTTT. This sequence encodes CASSEDTDGEKLFF.

This clone was picked up a small number of times. The rearrangement uses TRBV27 and TRBJ1-4; 8 positions match TRBD1. Germline loops: CDR1 MNHEY, CDR2 SMNVEV (reference sequence). Germline trimming cut 1 base from V and 4 bases from J; bases unmatched to any gene: 2. This CDR3 has 15 amino acids. CDR3 sequence: CASSLLTGVNEKLFF. CDR3 coding DNA: TGTGCCAGCAGTTTATTGACAGGGGTTAATGAAAAACTGTTTTTT.

The rearrangement joins TRBV30 to TRBJ2-7, with TRBD2 identical over 8 bases. Germline lookup yields CDR1 GTSNPN and CDR2 SVGIG (reference sequence). This CDR3 contains 14 residues. V lost 0 bases, J lost 6 bases, and 7 bases stayed unmatched. As DNA, the CDR3 is TGTGCCTGGAGTGTAATAGCGGGACCCATCGAGCAGTACTTC. Encoded protein: CAWSVIAGPIEQYF.

The chain couples TRBV7-3 to TRBJ1-1, with a possible D match to TRBD1 (6 bases). The germline V gene encodes CDR1 SGHTA and CDR2 FQGTGA. V was clipped by 5 bases and J by 7 bases, with 14 bases between them. The CDR3 is 13 residues long. CDR3 in DNA: TGTGCCAGCAGCCCCCACAGGGAGGGTGAAGCTTTCTTT. Translation: CASSPHREGEAFF.

A single count supports this clone. This sequence joins TRBV11-2 and TRBJ2-7; 7 nucleotides match TRBD1. The CDR3 spans 14 residues. The V gene's germline CDR1 is SGHAT and CDR2 FQNNGV. Germline trimming cut 1 base from V and 7 bases from J; bases unmatched to any gene: 7. Here the CDR3 DNA reads TGTGCCAGCAGCTTAGGACAGGGCTTTTTAGAGCAGTACTTC. It yields the protein CASSLGQGFLEQYF.

This chain uses TRBV9 with TRBJ2-3; 10 bases are shared with TRBD1. The germline V gene has CDR1 SGDLS and CDR2 YYNGEE. The CDR3 runs 15 residues. J was trimmed by 3 bases and V by 4 bases; bases with no gene match: 5. In DNA form, the CDR3 reads TGTGCCAGCAGCACTGGACAGGGGGGAACAGATACGCAGTATTTT. It translates to CASSTGQGGTDTQYF.

Remarks on this clone: The same CDR3 is also encoded by other DNA sequences in this sample. The chain joins TRBV28 to TRBJ2-7; 9 nucleotides align to TRBD2. The CDR3 runs to 13 residues. V lost 5 bases and J lost 6; bases outside the gene matches: 5. The germline V gene has CDR1 MDHEN and CDR2 SYDVKM. The CDR3 nucleotides are TGTGCCAGCAGTCTAGCGGGATATACCGAGCAGTACTTC. Translated, it gives CASSLAGYTEQYF.

This sequence joins TRBV6-1 and TRBJ1-5; D may be TRBD1 (6 bases). This CDR3 spans 13 amino acids. Germline lookup yields CDR1 MNHNS and CDR2 SASEGT. Deletions cut 8 bases from V and 3 bases from J, with 11 bases between. CDR3 sequence (DNA): TGTGCCAGCGGTCGGACAGTCAATCAGCCCCAGCATTTT. Its protein product is CASGRTVNQPQHF.

The CDR3 DNA is TGTGCCAGTAGTTGGGGACAGGGGAGCACAGATACGCAGTATTTT. Translation: CASSWGQGSTDTQYF. The chain uses TRBV19 and TRBJ2-3; 10 nucleotides line up with TRBD1. Germline V lookup: CDR1 LNHDA, CDR2 SQIVND (reference sequence). The CDR3 is 15 residues long. V lost 5 bases to trimming and J lost 0 bases; unmatched junction nucleotides: 2.